Below, one T cell receptor (beta chain) is given with its context. The age range of participants was about 18 to 90 years, with residence in 20 to 25 US areas. Per the germline V gene, CDR1 is SGHDT and CDR2 is YYEEEE. This CDR3 is built from 15 residues. Between the trimmed V and J ends, which lost 7 bases and 4 bases, there was a span of 19 bases. This sample stems from a study of blood T cell repertoires in COVID-19. Profiling relied on immunoSEQ multiplex PCR, and the TCRdb table lists in-frame clones only, not all of them. The sample consists of some 140,000 clones, just under 85% of them appearing once.

Input material: PBMCs or T cells enriched from blood (not recorded which). This TCR was recovered from a middle-aged man who had recovered from COVID-19. The V and J genes are TRBV5-6 and TRBJ2-3, with D tentatively TRBD2 (7 bases). CDR3: CASSGRGGESDTQYF. The CDR3 nucleotides read TGTGCCAGCTCTGGGAGGGGGGGCGAATCAGATACGCAGTATTTT.